This TCR beta chain was retrieved from a study of control samples from healthy donors and cancer patients (dated by TCRdb to 2019 to 2021). The receptor library was made with the immunoSEQ multiplex PCR assay. Not all clones reach the TCRdb copy of this immuneACCESS table, which keeps in-frame sequences only. Checked studies attribute under half of the gap to unresolved V genes and leave the rest unexplained. Within this sample are 200,000 or so clones, with roughly 94% of them counted one time only. In total, the top ten clones hold more than 1.3% of the sample. As to this clone: Its antigen is unknown. No per-base quality is available; no much larger clone lies one base away.

Material: blood. This clonotype originated in a man in his fifties in good health.

The CDR3 protein sequence reads: CASSPGGIPYEQYF. The sequenced DNA is TGCGCCAGCAGCCCGGGGGGGATCCCCTACGAGCAGTACTTC. Recombination connected TRBV5-1 to TRBJ2-7, with TRBD2 identical over 8 junction bases. The germline V gene gives CDR1 as SGHRS and CDR2 as YFSETQ. Measured from the cysteine to the phenylalanine, the CDR3 is 14 residues long. Only CDR3 DNA is held: 42 bases, read in frame from base 1. The V end gives up 4 bases and the J end 2 bases, leaving 5 bases in the junction not matched to a gene.